This TCR beta chain came from a study of OX40 agonist ivuxolimab in advanced cancers. CDR1 and CDR2 (germline): SQVTM, ANQGSEA. V dropped 4 bases and J dropped 4; count of bases not matched to a gene: 8. This CDR3 is 15 amino acids long. Using immunoSEQ multiplex PCR, the repertoire was profiled, and TCRdb retains in-frame clones only, with some absent. Of tens of thousands of clones detected, 75% to 80% appear once; the ten largest clones hold around 2.4%. This sequence joins TRBV29-1 and TRBJ2-2; 8 nucleotides line up with TRBD1. This material consisted of CD4+ or CD8+ T cells sorted from blood, taken in a trial of the OX40 agonist ivuxolimab. The sequence derives from an adult with an advanced solid tumor such as melanoma, head and neck, liver or kidney cancer. The DNA of the CDR3 is TGCAGCGTTGCTGGGGACAGGAATCCCACCGGGGAGCTGTTTTTT. It specifies CSVAGDRNPTGELFF.